One and the same sample provided the 9 T cell receptor beta chains below, sequenced in a study of cytomegalovirus exposure and HLA in healthy donors. With 60 Vbeta and 13 Jbeta primers, the PCR was carried out. Measured with immunoSEQ multiplex PCR; TCRdb has only the in-frame clones, and not every one. Among about 120,000 clones listed, about 76% were seen once. The sequenced sample consisted of PBMCs. The receptors were sampled from a man in his 60s in good health and CMV-seropositive.

This clone was picked up one time. The rearrangement joins TRBV9 to TRBJ2-7; 11 nucleotides match TRBD2. CDR1 SGDLS and CDR2 YYNGEE come from the germline V gene. The ends lost 4 bases at V and 6 bases at J; junction bases unmatched: 6. There are 14 residues in the CDR3. The CDR3 sequence: CASSPTSGNIEQYF. The CDR3, as DNA: TGTGCCAGCAGCCCGACTAGCGGGAATATCGAGCAGTACTTC.

The V and J genes are TRBV5-6 and TRBJ2-5; D perhaps matches TRBD2 (5 bases). CDR3 length: 15 amino acids. V was trimmed by 2 bases and J by 11 bases, leaving 22 bases between them. Germline CDR1 is SGHDT and CDR2 is YYEEEE. CDR3 sequence (DNA): TGTGCCAGCAGCTTCGGAGCGGATCTCCTACGAGAGCAGTACTTC. This encodes CASSFGADLLREQYF.

The chain carries TRBV19 and TRBJ2-2; 9 positions match TRBD2. V lost 2 bases and J lost 5; bases outside the gene matches: 12. There are 18 residues in the CDR3. Germline V gene sequence: CDR1 LNHDA, CDR2 SQIVND (reference sequence). CDR3 in DNA: TGTGCCAGTAGTATAAGGCCCCTCGCGGGAGGGGTGACCGGGGAGCTGTTTTTT. Amino acid sequence: CASSIRPLAGGVTGELFF.

The chain has TRBV19 and TRBJ2-5, with a tentative D call TRBD1 (6 bases). The J call is uncertain, as TRBJ2-7 better fits the DNA end. From germline, CDR1 is LNHDA and CDR2 SQIVND (reference sequence). The CDR3 is 14 residues long. CDR3 DNA sequence: TGTGCCAGTAGTTCCCTCGGGACAAACTACGAGCAGTACTTC. Translated: CASSSLGTNYEQYF.

The gene calls are TRBV18 and TRBJ2-1; a possible D gene is TRBD1 (6 bases). Germline V lookup: CDR1 KGHSH, CDR2 LQKENI. Trimming removed 2 bases from V and 4 bases from J, with 12 bases in between. The CDR3 totals 15 residues. The CDR3 reads CASSPRGTRYNEQFF. The CDR3 region has the DNA TGTGCCAGCTCACCAAGGGGGACCAGGTACAATGAGCAGTTCTTC.

The chain has TRBV7-3 and TRBJ2-1; 7 nucleotides match TRBD2. Germline lookup yields CDR1 SGHTA and CDR2 FQGTGA. The CDR3 spans 15 residues. The V gene end was trimmed by 2 bases and the J gene end by 4 bases; junction bases not matched to a gene: 5. CDR3 sequence (DNA): TGTGCCAGCAGCTTACTGGGCGGGGGATACAATGAGCAGTTCTTC. It specifies CASSLLGGGYNEQFF.

The chain uses TRBV7-8 and TRBJ1-5, with D possibly TRBD1 on 6 matching bases. CDR3 length: 13 residues. Trimming shortened V by 5 bases and J by 7 bases, and 12 bases separated the two germline ends. Germline-derived CDR1 and CDR2 are SGHVS and FQNEAQ. In nucleotides, the CDR3 is TGTGCCAGCAGCCGGGGGGCGTGGCAGCCCCAGCATTTT. As protein: CASSRGAWQPQHF.

V and J are TRBV5-1 and TRBJ2-6; 7 bases map to TRBD2. J lost 0 bases, V lost 0 bases, and 0 bases had no gene match. The CDR3 covers 16 residues. In germline, CDR1 is SGHRS, CDR2 YFSETQ. DNA for the CDR3: TGCGCCAGCAGCTTGGGGGGGGGCTCTGGGGCCAACGTCCTGACTTTC. Its translation is CASSLGGGSGANVLTF.

The V and J genes are TRBV9 and TRBJ2-1, with 16 bases fitting TRBD2. This CDR3 has 19 residues. V lost 4 bases and J lost 8; bases outside the gene matches: 15. Germline values: CDR1 SGDLS, CDR2 YYNGEE. CDR3 coding DNA: TGTGCCAGCAGCACCGGGACTAGCGGGAGGGCCCAATTGGGCTATGAGCAGTTCTTC. Its protein is CASSTGTSGRAQLGYEQFF.